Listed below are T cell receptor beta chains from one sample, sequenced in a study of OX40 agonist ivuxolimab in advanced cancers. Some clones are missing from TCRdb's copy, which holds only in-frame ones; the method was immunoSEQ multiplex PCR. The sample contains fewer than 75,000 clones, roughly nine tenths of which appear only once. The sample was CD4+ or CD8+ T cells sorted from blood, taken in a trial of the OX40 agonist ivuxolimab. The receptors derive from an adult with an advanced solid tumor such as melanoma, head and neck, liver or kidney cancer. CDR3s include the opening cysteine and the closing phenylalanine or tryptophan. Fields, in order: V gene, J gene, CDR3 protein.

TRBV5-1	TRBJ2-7	CASSYMDRGLYEQYF
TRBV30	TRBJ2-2	CAWSLGGTGELFF
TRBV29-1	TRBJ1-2	CSVEVSIRTGGGYGYTF
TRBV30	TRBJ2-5	CAWSAIPGRSVQYF
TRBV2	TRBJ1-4	CASSNGGPGNEKLFF
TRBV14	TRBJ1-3	CASSQLGRGNTIYF
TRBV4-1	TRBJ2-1	CASSPRTSGRGGEQFF
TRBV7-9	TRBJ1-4	CASATHRGRVGEKLFF
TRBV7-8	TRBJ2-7	CASSLVAGYEQYF
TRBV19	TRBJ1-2	CASTPGRPIYGYTF
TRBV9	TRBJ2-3	CASSVVSPSDTQYF
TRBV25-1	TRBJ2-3	CASSDHGGPTDTQYF
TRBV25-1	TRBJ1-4	CASTRSGRNEKLFF
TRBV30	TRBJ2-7	CAWKGLAGEQYF
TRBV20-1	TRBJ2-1	CSAMHVDEQFF
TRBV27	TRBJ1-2	CASSPTGTIGYTF
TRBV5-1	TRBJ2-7	CASSLGTLRPGTHEQYF
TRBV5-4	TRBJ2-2	CASTSKAGDVGELFF
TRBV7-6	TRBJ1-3	CASSLATANSGNTIYF
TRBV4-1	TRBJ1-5	CASSGGWDQPQHF
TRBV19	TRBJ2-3	CASSKGGIPTDTQYF
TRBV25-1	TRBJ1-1	CASSKTSSNTEAFF
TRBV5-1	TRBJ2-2	CASSLISDGELFF
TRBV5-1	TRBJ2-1	CASSLGQASYNEQFF
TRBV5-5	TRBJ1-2	CASSLVPGRYYGYTF
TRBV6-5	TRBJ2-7	CASSYGPTYEQYF
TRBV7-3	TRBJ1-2	CASSLEGTEDGYTF
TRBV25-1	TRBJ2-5	CASSVDPGQETQYF
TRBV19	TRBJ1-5	CASSQTGNSNQPQHF
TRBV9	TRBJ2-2	CASSVGGAGVLTGELFF
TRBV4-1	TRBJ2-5	CASSQDPMGGIAGQETQYF
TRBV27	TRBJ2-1	CASSLFRAEYEQFF
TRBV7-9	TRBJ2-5	CASSFTSGQETQYF
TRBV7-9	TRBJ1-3	CASSFGSNTIYF
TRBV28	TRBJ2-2	CASSWVSGELFF
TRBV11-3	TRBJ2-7	CASSLGGRGEQYF
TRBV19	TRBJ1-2	CASSILGQTPNYGYTF
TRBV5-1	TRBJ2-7	CASSLRTSGSYEQYF
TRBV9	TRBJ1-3	CASSVFGRGSPGNTIYF
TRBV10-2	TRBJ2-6	CASSGGQGVGANVLTF
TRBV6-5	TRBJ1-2	CASSYRGGSYGYTF
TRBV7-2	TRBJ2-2	CASSARLVAANTGELFF
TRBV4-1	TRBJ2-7	CASSSQLTYEQYF
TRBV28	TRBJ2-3	CASSLRGQITDTQYF
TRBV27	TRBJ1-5	CASSFRGGDQPQHF